This passage covers 10 T cell receptor beta chains from one sample sequenced in a study of cytomegalovirus exposure and HLA in healthy donors. The primer mix had 60 Vbeta and 13 Jbeta primers. Generated by immunoSEQ multiplex PCR, the TCRdb table keeps only in-frame clones and is missing some. The data contain 110,000 to 150,000 clones, approximately 78% of them singletons. What was sequenced was PBMCs. These receptor sequences come from a woman between 40 and 50 years old in good health and CMV-seropositive.

As concerns this clone: Other DNA sequences in the same sample also yield this CDR3. The rearrangement joins TRBV6-5 to TRBJ1-2; 9 bases are a match to TRBD1. V dropped 2 bases and J dropped 5; count of bases not matched to a gene: 3. The CDR3 is made up of 14 amino acids. Germline CDR1 and CDR2: MNHEY and SVGAGI. CDR3 sequence reads: CASSYRTGDYGYTF. The CDR3 region has the DNA TGTGCCAGCAGTTACAGGACAGGGGATTATGGCTACACCTTC.

This chain joins TRBV9 and TRBJ2-7; 9 positions agree with TRBD2. The germline gives CDR1 SGDLS, CDR2 YYNGEE. The CDR3 has 15 amino acids. J was trimmed by 5 bases and V by 2 bases; bases with no gene match: 8. This CDR3 reads CASSVEGGRVNEQYF. In nucleotides, the CDR3 is TGTGCCAGCAGCGTTGAGGGCGGGAGGGTTAACGAGCAGTACTTC.

The chain recombines TRBV10-2 with TRBJ1-6, with D possibly TRBD1 on 5 matching bases. CDR1 and CDR2 from the germline V gene are WSHSY and SAAADI. The CDR3 is 14 amino acids. The V gene lost 7 bases and the J gene lost 7 bases, with 14 bases spanning the gap. The CDR3 DNA reads as TGCGCCAGCAACTTACGGGGGAAAAATTCACCCCTCCACTTT. Translation gives CASNLRGKNSPLHF.

The chain carries TRBV7-9 and TRBJ2-2, with TRBD1 matching 7 bases. CDR3 length equals 15 residues. V shed 5 bases and J 1 base; nucleotides not matched to a gene: 4. CDR1 is SEHNR and CDR2 is FQNEAQ in the germline V gene (reference sequence). CDR3 in DNA: TGTGCCAGCAGCCCCTGGACAGGGAACACCGGGGAGCTGTTTTTT. It specifies CASSPWTGNTGELFF.

The V call is TRBV27, the J call TRBJ2-1; D call uncertain. V gave up 6 bases and J gave up 1 base, with 13 bases separating them. Germline-derived CDR1 and CDR2 are MNHEY and SMNVEV (reference sequence). The CDR3 has 15 residues. The CDR3 region is CASRREFISYNEQFF. CDR3 bases: TGTGCCAGCAGGAGAGAATTTATATCCTACAATGAGCAGTTCTTC.

The chain links TRBV29-1 to TRBJ2-7, with D tentatively TRBD2 (5 bases). Trimming took 4 bases from V and 5 from J, leaving 12 bases between them. This CDR3 has 12 amino acids. Germline loops: CDR1 SQVTM, CDR2 ANQGSEA. The CDR3 DNA sequence: TGCAGCGTTGGGGCGAACGGGAACGAGCAGTACTTC. As protein: CSVGANGNEQYF.

The rearrangement joins TRBV18 to TRBJ2-7; 8 nucleotides line up with TRBD2. V lost 3 bases and J lost 0; bases outside the gene matches: 4. Germline V lookup: CDR1 KGHSH, CDR2 LQKENI. The CDR3 spans 15 residues. The CDR3 region is CASSPTSGFSYEQYF. CDR3 coding DNA: TGTGCCAGCTCACCCACTAGCGGATTCTCCTACGAGCAGTACTTC.

The chain is built from TRBV27 and TRBJ1-5, with D unresolved. The V end lost 2 bases, the J end lost 7 bases, and 9 bases lay between the germline ends. CDR3 length: 13 residues. Germline-derived CDR1 and CDR2 are MNHEY and SMNVEV (reference sequence). The DNA for the CDR3 is TGTGCCAGCAGTTTAGGAGCCGGCCAGCCCCAGCATTTT. Its translation: CASSLGAGQPQHF.

This chain uses TRBV15 with TRBJ2-1; 11 bases align to TRBD2. CDR1 LNHNV and CDR2 YYDKDF come from the germline V gene (reference sequence). The CDR3 spans 17 residues. V lost 5 bases and J lost 4; bases outside the gene matches: 10. The CDR3 protein is CATSRNPIAGGYNEQFF. DNA for the CDR3: TGTGCCACCAGCCGTAATCCAATAGCGGGGGGGTACAATGAGCAGTTCTTC.

J is TRBJ2-5 and V is TRBV29-1; TRBD2 matches 9 bases. V dropped 7 bases and J dropped 4; count of bases not matched to a gene: 4. The germline CDR1 and CDR2 sequences are SQVTM and ANQGSEA. The CDR3 is made up of 12 amino acids. In DNA form, the CDR3 reads TGCAGCGCTCGGACTAGCGCAGAGACCCAGTACTTC. It codes for CSARTSAETQYF.